The present TCR beta chain was sequenced within a study of T-cell memory formation after mild COVID-19. At the level of the study: TCR clusters were mostly confined to one donor each.

This clonotype has ten or more counts. Antigen: not known. Study-wide points: The finding that pre-infection memory included some responding clones suggested that cross-reactive memory joined. The study found contracting CD4+ clones mainly in CM and EM and contracting CD8+ clones in EMRA.

The ends were cut back, 1 base at V and 9 bases at J, with 13 bases in the middle. The CDR3 is made up of 15 amino acids. From germline, CDR1 is SEHNR and CDR2 FQNEAQ (reference sequence). Employing constant-segment primers, 5'RACE generated TCR alpha and TCR beta cDNA libraries bearing sample barcodes and UMIs. One entry per CDR3 protein results from TCRdb running MiXCR on the 5' RACE reads. The table has over 300,000 distinct CDR3 sequences, 20% to 25% seen once. This TCR came from a young man who had mild COVID-19 (a few samples of this study predate the infection). Cell type and time point are not known. The chain uses TRBV7-9 and TRBJ1-6, with a weak D call TRBD1 (6 bases). Sequenced material: PBMCs or a T cell subset sorted from them (not recorded which). The CDR3 region has the DNA TGTGCCAGCAGCTTAGGTGCAGGGGATGGTTCACCCCTCCACTTT. Protein product: CASSLGAGDGSPLHF. Supplemented by reference TRBV7-9 and TRBJ1-6, the full variable domain reads DTGVSQNPRHKITKRGQNVTFRCDPISEHNRLYWYRQTLGQGPEFLTYFQNEAQLEKSRLLSDRFSAERPKGSFSTLEIQRTEQGDSAMYLCASSLGAGDGSPLHFGNGTRLTVT.